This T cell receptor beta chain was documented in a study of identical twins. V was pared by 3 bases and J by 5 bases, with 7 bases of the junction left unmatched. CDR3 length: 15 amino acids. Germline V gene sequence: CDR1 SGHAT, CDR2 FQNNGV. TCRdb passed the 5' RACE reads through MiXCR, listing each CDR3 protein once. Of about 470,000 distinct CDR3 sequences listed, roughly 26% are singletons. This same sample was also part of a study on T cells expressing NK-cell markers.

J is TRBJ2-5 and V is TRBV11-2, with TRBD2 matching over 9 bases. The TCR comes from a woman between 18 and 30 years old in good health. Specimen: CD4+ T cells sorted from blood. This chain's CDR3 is CASSLGRGGLETQYF. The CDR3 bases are TGTGCCAGCAGCTTGGGGCGGGGGGGCCTTGAGACCCAGTACTTC.